These 10 T cell receptor beta chains were all obtained from the same sample, sequenced in a study of blood T cell repertoires in COVID-19. Clones were sequenced by immunoSEQ multiplex PCR, and TCRdb holds only the in-frame ones, with some missing. The table lists about 300,000 clones, approximately 82% of them singletons. Sequencing was done on a sample of peripheral blood. The receptor source for this set is a woman between 45 and 65 years old with acute or convalescent COVID-19.

This clone was found a few times. J is TRBJ1-3 and V is TRBV18, with D possibly being TRBD1 (5 bases). In germline, CDR1 is KGHSH, CDR2 LQKENI. Trimming removed 3 bases at V and 4 bases at J, with 10 bases between. The CDR3 totals 14 residues. CDR3 loop: CASSPRAVGNTIYF. The CDR3, as DNA: TGTGCCAGCTCACCCAGGGCAGTCGGAAACACCATATATTTT.

This sequence joins TRBV2 and TRBJ2-6, with a possible D match to TRBD2 (5 bases). V was trimmed by 4 bases and J by 0 bases, leaving 7 bases between them. The CDR3 is 15 residues long. Per the germline V gene, CDR1 is SNHLY and CDR2 is FYNNEI. The CDR3 DNA sequence: TGTGCCAGCAGTGTCGGACTCTCTGGGGCCAACGTCCTGACTTTC. Protein sequence: CASSVGLSGANVLTF.

This chain connects TRBV5-4 to TRBJ2-4; the D gene is possibly TRBD1 (6 bases). Germline-derived CDR1 and CDR2 are SGHNT and YYREEE (reference sequence). The CDR3 runs to 14 residues. V gave up 2 bases and J gave up 8 bases, with 14 bases separating them. CDR3 region: CASSFQDSFHIQYF. In nucleotides, the CDR3 is TGTGCCAGCAGCTTCCAGGACAGTTTTCACATTCAGTACTTC.

The gene calls are TRBV19 and TRBJ1-1; D is uncertain. The CDR3 has 13 amino acids. The germline V gene encodes CDR1 LNHDA and CDR2 SQIVND (reference sequence). Trimming removed 3 bases at V and 4 bases at J, with 9 bases between. DNA for the CDR3: TGTGCCAGTAGTATTATCAGTTCCACTGAAGCTTTCTTT. Residues: CASSIISSTEAFF. The whole variable domain, remainder taken from reference TRBV19 and TRBJ1-1, is DGGITQSPKYLFRKEGQNVTLSCEQNLNHDAMYWYRQDPGQGLRLIYYSQIVNDFQKGDIAEGYSVSREKKESFPLTVTSAQKNPTAFYLCASSIISSTEAFFGQGTRLTVV.

The CDR3 region is CASSFFGGARGNTIYF. As DNA, the CDR3 is TGTGCCAGCAGCTTCTTCGGAGGGGCCAGAGGAAACACCATATATTTT. The chain is built from TRBV7-9 and TRBJ1-3, with D perhaps TRBD1 (5 bases). Trimming took 3 bases from V and 4 from J, leaving 16 bases between them. Germline lookup yields CDR1 SEHNR and CDR2 FQNEAQ (reference sequence). This CDR3 spans 16 amino acids.

The chain has TRBV4-1 and TRBJ2-2; TRBD1 aligns across 10 bases. The CDR3 runs 19 residues. J was trimmed by 1 base and V by 6 bases; bases with no gene match: 14. Looked up from germline, CDR1 is MGHRA and CDR2 is YSYEKL. As DNA, the CDR3 is TGCGCCAGCAGTCCCGAGATTGACGGGACAGGGGAGAACACCGGGGAGCTGTTTTTT. Protein sequence: CASSPEIDGTGENTGELFF.

The chain uses TRBV6-5 and TRBJ1-4; D is perhaps TRBD1 (5 bases). Trimming left V 6 bases short and J 7 bases short, with 15 bases between. Germline-derived CDR1 and CDR2 are MNHEY and SVGAGI. The CDR3 length is 14 residues. CDR3 sequence reads: CASRDTQRSEKLFF. CDR3 nucleotides: TGTGCCAGCAGGGACACCCAACGGAGTGAAAAACTGTTTTTT.

The V call is TRBV2, the J call TRBJ1-5, with unresolved D. Germline assignment: CDR1 SNHLY and CDR2 FYNNEI. This CDR3 is built from 15 residues. Trimming pared 1 base from V and 3 bases from J, leaving 10 bases between. CDR3 protein: CASSEEGGINQPQHF. Here the CDR3 DNA reads TGTGCCAGCAGTGAAGAGGGAGGTATCAATCAGCCCCAGCATTTT.

This chain uses TRBV4-3 with TRBJ2-3; TRBD2 aligns across 9 bases. From germline, CDR1 is LGHNA and CDR2 YSLEER. This CDR3 is built from 15 residues. J was trimmed by 5 bases and V by 1 base; bases with no gene match: 4. This CDR3 is CASSQVAGVGDTQYF. CDR3 nucleotide sequence: TGCGCCAGCAGCCAAGTAGCGGGAGTTGGAGATACGCAGTATTTT.

This sequence joins TRBV5-4 and TRBJ2-3; 15 bases line up with TRBD2. The CDR3 runs 16 residues. The germline V gene has CDR1 SGHNT and CDR2 YYREEE (reference sequence). The ends lost 3 bases at V and 10 bases at J; junction bases unmatched: 9. The CDR3: CASSSGTSGGNRAQYF. CDR3 nucleotide sequence: TGTGCCAGCAGCTCTGGGACTAGCGGGGGGAATAGGGCGCAGTATTTT.